This T cell receptor (beta chain) emerged from a study of beta chain features in type 1 diabetes listed by TCRdb under 2018. About the investigation overall: No differences in mean age, gender distribution, total cell number or subset yield were found between patients and healthy donors. A total of roughly 100,000,000 sorted cells were examined across all samples, and the number of cells per subset was strongly correlated with RNA yield. In the study, TCRB repertoires of sorted circulating CD4+ T cell subsets from recently diagnosed type 1 diabetes patients were compared with those of matched healthy donors. Regulatory and stem cell-like memory subsets were isolated from only 8 patients and about eight healthy donors, whereas naive and central memory subsets came from all 30 or so donors. The paper as a whole reports these results and caveats: Sequencing cDNA rather than genomic DNA could over-represent highly expressing activated cells, although activation and CD3 levels did not differ between groups. Patients with type 1 diabetes made fewer insertions and deleted more nucleotides at VDJ recombination sites, implying thymic rearrangement abnormalities. Because the HLA sub-analyses included only small numbers of individuals, any influence of HLA type on TCRB rearrangement was left unresolved. PCR may preferentially amplify shorter templates, but because patient and control samples were amplified and corrected together, any resulting skew would affect both groups equally. Naive, central memory and regulatory TCRB repertoires appeared more similar among patients than among healthy donors. A moderate but significant shortening of TCRB CDR3 length was observed in type 1 diabetes patients in all four CD4+ subsets.

After removal of 6 bases from V and 6 bases from J, the junction retains 10 bases not matched to a gene. Including the terminal cysteine and phenylalanine, the CDR3 comprises 14 residues. Only CDR3 DNA remains: 42 bases, in frame from the first base. Taken from the germline V gene, the CDR1 and CDR2 loops are SQVTM and ANQGSEA. Each donor gave one peripheral blood draw, averaging about 100 mL, which was collected into heparinised tubes. A BD FACSAria II and a panel including CD45RO, CCR7, CD25, CD127, CD95 and CD27 were used to sort naive, central memory, regulatory and stem cell-like memory CD4+ T cells. All sorted populations exceeded 95% purity. PBMCs were isolated right away by Lymphoprep density gradient centrifugation and were stained directly, without culture. To minimize batch effects, samples were stained and sorted in pairs, one healthy donor with one patient per experiment. A word on this clone: Its antigen has not been determined. No base-level quality is on record; no much larger clone is a single base apart.

All of the isolated RNA was reverse transcribed with the High Capacity cDNA Reverse Transcription Kit, so expressed TCRB transcripts were sequenced. Naive, central memory and regulatory T cell samples underwent deep immunoSEQ sequencing, averaging about 3.57 million total reads per sample. Sorted cells were lysed in RLT buffer and RNA was extracted with DNase-treated RNeasy Micro or Mini kits, depending on cell number. Each cell subset was processed separately to prevent cross-contamination, with patient and healthy donor samples processed together. The immunoSEQ multiplex PCR was used to amplify TCRB sequences from cDNA, generating 87-bp fragments that spanned the CDR3 region. The amplicons were sequenced using the Illumina HiSeq platform. Under the source paper's analysis protocol: PCR bias was computationally corrected using synthetic template baselines, reads within Hamming distance 2 were collapsed, and singletons that could not be merged were discarded. Reads were aligned against IMGT so that V, D and J genes, CDR3 length and insertions or deletions at six rearrangement sites could be assigned. Clonotype counts were normalized to sorted cell number within each subset before computing true diversity and Gini coefficients with the tcR R package. The overlap coefficient, calculated on TCRB nucleotide sequences, was used to quantify repertoire sharing. TCRdb retrieved this table from immuneACCESS and kept in-frame rearrangements only. Not all clones are present; in checked studies, unresolved V genes account for under half, and no reason is known for the remainder. That table supplies the V and J calls and clone size; D and trimming were determined from the DNA. The sample table contains about 23,000 clones; only one count was recorded for 55% to 75% of them. Less than 4.5% of the sample goes to the ten largest clones.

The specimen sequenced was Tregs from blood. Reading the label with the study, this specimen's cell subset or site is: regulatory CD4+ T cells. This sequence uses TRBV29-1 and TRBJ2-1; TRBD1 lines up with 8 middle nucleotides. The TCR comes from a man aged 18 to 29 with type 1 diabetes. CDR3 protein: CSVGGRGHVNEQFF. The bases are TGCAGCGTGGGGGGCAGGGGGCACGTCAATGAGCAGTTCTTC.